Below are 9 T cell receptor beta chains sequenced from a single sample in a study of response to subunit inactivated influenza vaccine. TCRdb re-called the RT-PCR reads with MiXCR, one entry per CDR3 protein. The profile covers hundreds of thousands of distinct CDR3 sequences, with around 14% appearing a single time and around 10% taken by the ten largest. Sample: PBMCs from blood, taken 11 to 12 days after vaccination. All receptors come from a man aged 45-60 years who received an inactivated influenza vaccine.

This clonotype was counted ten times or more. V usage is TRBV7-8 and J usage is TRBJ2-1; 9 nucleotides line up with TRBD2. Germline V gives CDR1 SGHVS, CDR2 FQNEAQ. The junction had 7 bases not matched to a gene; V was cut back by 5 bases and J by 5 bases. The CDR3 is 15 amino acids. CDR3 bases: TGTGCCAGCAGCCAATTAGCGGGAGCGCACAATGAGCAGTTCTTC. Protein: CASSQLAGAHNEQFF.

This chain links TRBV3-1 with TRBJ2-1, with TRBD1 matching 7 bases. V trimming: 0 bases; J trimming: 9 bases; junction bases outside the gene matches: 14. This CDR3 contains 17 residues. Germline CDR1 LGHDT, CDR2 YNNKEL (reference sequence). CDR3 bases: TGTGCCAGCAGCCAAGAACTAGGGCAGGGGGTTACGGGTGAGCAGTTCTTC. Its protein product is CASSQELGQGVTGEQFF.

CDR3 sequence (DNA): TGTGCCAGCAGTTTCCTACCGGGACAGTACGAGCAGTACTTC. Translating it yields CASSFLPGQYEQYF. The genes are TRBV6-2 or TRBV6-3 and TRBJ2-7; 7 positions agree with TRBD1. This CDR3 has 14 residues. CDR1 and CDR2 from the germline V gene are MNHEY and SVGEGT. Trimming at V came to 4 bases and at J to 4 bases, leaving 7 bases not matched to a gene.

The sample holds a few counts of this clonotype. The V and J genes are TRBV20-1 and TRBJ1-6, with 9 bases identical to TRBD1. Germline assignment: CDR1 DFQATT and CDR2 SNEGSKA (reference sequence). This CDR3 is 16 amino acids long. V shed 3 bases and J 10 bases; nucleotides not matched to a gene: 13. The CDR3: CSAREQTGQGGSPLHF. The CDR3 DNA reads TGCAGTGCTAGGGAGCAGACGGGACAGGGAGGATCACCCCTCCACTTT.

This clonotype was recorded many times. This chain joins TRBV29-1 and TRBJ2-7, with 11 bases matching TRBD1. The CDR3 extends over 13 amino acids. The ends lost 6 bases at V and 3 bases at J; junction bases unmatched: 4. Germline V gene lookup returns CDR1 SQVTM and CDR2 ANQGSEA. The CDR3 spells CSVGQGAGYEQYF. The CDR3 nucleotides read TGCAGCGTAGGACAGGGGGCTGGCTACGAGCAGTACTTC.

V and J are TRBV14 and TRBJ1-4; the match to TRBD1 covers 10 bases. In germline, CDR1 is SGHDN, CDR2 FVKESK. V shed 2 bases and J 8 bases; nucleotides not matched to a gene: 8. The CDR3 is 16 amino acids. The CDR3 loop reads CASSQPGQGLAEKLFF. As DNA, the CDR3 is TGTGCCAGCAGCCAACCGGGACAGGGGCTAGCGGAAAAACTGTTTTTT.

The genes are TRBV20-1 and TRBJ2-3; the D call may be TRBD1 or TRBD2 (6 bases each). Germline lookup yields CDR1 DFQATT and CDR2 SNEGSKA (reference sequence). This CDR3 region has 16 residues. The ends were cut back, 3 bases at V and 4 bases at J, with 20 bases in the middle. The CDR3 protein is CSARGGGGNGPDTQYF. The CDR3 nucleotides are TGCAGTGCTAGGGGGGGCGGCGGGAACGGGCCAGATACGCAGTATTTT.

This clonotype was counted a few times. CDR3 DNA: TGCAGCGTTGAAGATCAGACAGGGGGTTGGGGCTACACCTTC. It codes for CSVEDQTGGWGYTF. J is TRBJ1-2 and V is TRBV29-1; 9 bases line up with TRBD1. Losses at the gene ends were 0 bases for V and 8 bases for J; bases not matched to a gene: 7. Germline V CDR1 and CDR2: SQVTM, ANQGSEA. The CDR3 sequence is 14 residues long.

The V and J genes are TRBV7-9 and TRBJ2-3; tentatively, D is TRBD1 (6 bases). The germline V gene encodes CDR1 SEHNR and CDR2 FQNEAQ (reference sequence). The V gene lost 4 bases and the J gene lost 5 bases, with 13 bases spanning the gap. This CDR3 has 14 amino acids. The DNA of the CDR3 is TGTGCCAGCAGCTGGCTGGGGGCTCGAGATACGCAGTATTTT. Amino acids: CASSWLGARDTQYF.